The source of this TCR beta chain is a study of shared T cell receptors in the human thymus. V lost 4 bases to trimming and J lost 1 base, with 10 bases between them. The CDR3 runs to 15 residues. Here immunoSEQ multiplex PCR was the method, and the copy in TCRdb shows in-frame clones only, minus some. The table has some 700,000 clones, approximately 85% seen once. The sample also formed part of further work on human thymus T cells. Per that study: V and J genes seemed to be used with bias in thymic and blood repertoires.

This clonotype was sampled from a girl less than two years old with a congenital heart defect. The sample consisted of thymocytes. The V call is TRBV23-1, the J call TRBJ2-2; the D gene is possibly TRBD2 (6 bases). TRBV23-1 is annotated as an ORF whose role is uncertain. The chain's CDR3 is CASSPRRGNTGELFF. The CDR3, as DNA: TGCGCCAGCAGTCCGCGGCGGGGGAACACCGGGGAGCTGTTTTTT.